The TCR beta chain described here comes from a study of T cell responses to AZD1222 COVID-19 vaccine. Study information: Pooling covered second doses at about 4 or about 12 weeks. Study findings and constraints: Spike was spanned by vaccine-associated CD4 TCRs, which were dominant at 160-218 and 743-854.

Here immunoSEQ multiplex PCR was the method, and the copy in TCRdb shows in-frame clones only, minus some. Of about 100,000 clones listed, about 87% are singletons. With 2 bases removed from V and 0 bases from J, the gap between germline ends came to 8 bases. Germline values: CDR1 MNHEY, CDR2 SVGAGI. There are 15 residues in the CDR3. A remark on this clone: Antigen unknown.

This clonotype was sampled from an adult in good health. This specimen was peripheral blood, taken on day 0 of AZD1222 vaccination. This chain uses TRBV6-5 with TRBJ1-5, with D uncertain. CDR3 DNA: TGTGCCAGCAGTTACGCTGCGAATAGCAATCAGCCCCAGCATTTT. It encodes CASSYAANSNQPQHF.